This TCR beta chain is from a study of spatial heterogeneity in lung cancer. Looking at the study overall: The mean occurrence of each unique TCR and UMI combination in raw reads exceeded eight. Findings of the study overall: Detection of ubiquitous tumor TCRs in blood was higher at resection than follow-up.

This clonotype was seen repeatedly, ten times or more. The antigen remains unidentified. The CDR3 length is 10 residues. CDR1 is SGHRS and CDR2 is YFSETQ in the germline V gene. V lost 7 bases and J lost 3, with 2 bases in between. Time point described: sample taken at primary tumor resection. No cell sorting; template was whole RNA from tumor, lung tissue or PBMC. Samples were donated by 72 untreated early-stage non-small cell lung cancer patients. Individually, TCR cDNA molecules were each labelled with a unique molecular identifier. TCRdb independently ran MiXCR on the 5' RACE reads; one entry per CDR3 protein. The table has 45,000 to 65,000 distinct CDR3 sequences, 6% to 9% seen once.

The TCR was taken from a female donor with early-stage non-small cell lung cancer. The chain uses TRBV5-1 and TRBJ1-5; no clear D gene. The sample in question was PBMCs, obtained at surgery. The CDR3 DNA sequence: TGCGCCAGCCACAATCAGCCCCAGCATTTT. This encodes CASHNQPQHF. Together with reference TRBV5-1 and TRBJ1-5, the CDR3 gives the full variable domain: KAGVTQTPRYLIKTRGQQVTLSCSPISGHRSVSWYQQTPGQGLQFLFEYFSETQRNKGNFPGRFSGRQFSNSRSEMNVSTLELGDSALYLCASHNQPQHFGDGTRLSIL.